This T cell receptor (beta chain) was profiled in a study of control samples from healthy donors and cancer patients. Generated by immunoSEQ multiplex PCR, the TCRdb table keeps only in-frame clones and is missing some. This table holds approximately 58,000 clones, approximately 86% found once. The V gene lost 3 bases and the J gene lost 6 bases, with 6 bases spanning the gap. Germline V gene sequence: CDR1 SGHTA, CDR2 FQGNSA. The CDR3 extends over 11 amino acids. The specimen was PBMCs. The clonotype comes from a man aged 60 to 69 with head and neck cancer. The rearrangement links TRBV7-2 to TRBJ2-7, with no clear D. CDR3 protein: CASSFSREQYF. DNA of the CDR3: TGTGCCAGCAGCTTCTCTCGCGAGCAGTACTTC.